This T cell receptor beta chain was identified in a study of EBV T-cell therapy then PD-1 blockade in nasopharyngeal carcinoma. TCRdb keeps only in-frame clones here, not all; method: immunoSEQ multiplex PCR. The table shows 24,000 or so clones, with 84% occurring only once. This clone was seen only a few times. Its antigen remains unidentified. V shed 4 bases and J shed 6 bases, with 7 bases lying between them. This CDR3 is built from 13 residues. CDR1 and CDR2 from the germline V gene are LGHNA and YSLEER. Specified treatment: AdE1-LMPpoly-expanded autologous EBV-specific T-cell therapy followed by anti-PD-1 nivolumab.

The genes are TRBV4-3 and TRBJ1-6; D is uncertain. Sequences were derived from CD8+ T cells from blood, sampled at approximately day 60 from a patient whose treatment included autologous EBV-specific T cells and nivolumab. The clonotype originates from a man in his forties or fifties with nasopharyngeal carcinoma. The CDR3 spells CASSRVFNSPLHF. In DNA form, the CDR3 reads TGCGCCAGCAGCCGGGTCTTTAATTCACCCCTCCACTTT.